This T cell receptor (beta chain) was retrieved from a study of T cells in Graves' hyperthyroidism and ophthalmopathy. The V and J ends lost 3 bases and 2 bases respectively, with 17 bases between them. Germline V gene sequence: CDR1 GTSNPN, CDR2 SVGIG (reference sequence). The length of the CDR3 is 15 residues. TCR beta CDR3 regions were amplified from RNA transcripts. First-round RT-PCR with HTBI primers amplified the TCR CDR3 region. TCRdb processed the multiplex PCR reads anew with MiXCR; each CDR3 protein has one entry. The sample records around 570,000 distinct CDR3 sequences, 20% being singletons. This clonotype came up a few times.

This TCR came from a man aged 35-49 years with Graves' ophthalmopathy. The chain recombines TRBV30 with TRBJ2-7; D not certain. The sample comprised blood. CDR3 sequence reads: CAWSADRAGAYEQYF. The CDR3 coding sequence is TGTGCCTGGAGCGCCGACCGGGCCGGAGCCTACGAGCAGTACTTC.